A single sample is the source of the 4 T cell receptor beta chains below, sequenced in a study of T cells in Graves' hyperthyroidism and ophthalmopathy. Amplification of TCR beta CDR3 regions used RNA as the template. In the first-round RT-PCR of the TCR CDR3, the HTBI primer set was used. TCRdb itself ran the multiplex PCR reads through MiXCR, one entry per CDR3 protein. The table has roughly 290,000 distinct CDR3 sequences, approximately 15% seen once; the top ten hold roughly 53%. The sequenced sample was blood. The receptors derive from a woman in her sixties or seventies with Graves' ophthalmopathy.

This clonotype was seen more than once but under ten times. This may come from a read error, since a much larger clone is one base off. The chain has TRBV29-1 and TRBJ2-3, with TRBD2 matching over 10 bases. V shed 4 bases and J 0 bases; nucleotides not matched to a gene: 7. Germline CDR1 reads SQVTM; CDR2 reads ANQGSEA. The CDR3 sequence is 16 residues long. CDR3 loop: CSVVGASGGSTDTQYF. Written as DNA, the CDR3 is TGCAGCGTTGTAGGGGCTAGCGGGGGTAGCACAGATACGCAGTATTTT.

This clonotype has ten or more counts. This chain uses TRBV7-2 with TRBJ2-5, with 9 bases lining up with TRBD1. The CDR3 extends over 14 amino acids. CDR1 and CDR2 (germline): SGHTA, FQGNSA. J gave up 6 bases and V 1 base, and 3 bases lay outside the gene matches. The CDR3 reads CASSLVGQGKTQYF. The CDR3 region has the DNA TGTGCCAGCAGCTTAGTGGGACAGGGAAAGACCCAGTACTTC.

This clonotype occurred many times. V is TRBV2 and J is TRBJ1-1; weak D call: TRBD1 (5 bases). CDR3 size: 13 residues. The germline V and J ends were trimmed by 10 bases and 3 bases, with 15 bases remaining between them. Germline lookup yields CDR1 SNHLY and CDR2 FYNNEI. CDR3 protein: CATETVGDTEAFF. The CDR3 coding sequence is TGTGCCACCGAGACAGTCGGGGACACTGAAGCTTTCTTT.

This clonotype was recorded at least ten times. The V gene is TRBV7-2, the J gene TRBJ2-7; 8 bases align to TRBD2. The CDR3 extends over 15 amino acids. V was clipped by 2 bases and J by 0 bases; unmatched bases: 3. Germline CDR1 is SGHTA and CDR2 is FQGNSA. The CDR3 reads CASSLLAGLSYEQYF. The DNA of the CDR3 is TGTGCCAGCAGCTTACTAGCGGGCCTCTCCTACGAGCAGTACTTC.